This T cell receptor (beta chain) was identified during a study of human T cells and chemical hapten exposure. About the study: Women made up most patients, who had alopecia areata, totalis or universalis. Small differences in pooled library volume mainly drove the variation in TCR yields per sample.

Time point in this sample: patch test 1, 2 weeks after DPC sensitization. The sample's treatment: therapeutic diphenylcyclopropenone sensitization with weekly scalp DPC. TCRdb re-called the RACE reads through MiXCR, storing one row per CDR3 protein. Of over 75,000 distinct CDR3 sequences in the sample, about 7.5% were seen once. A few counts support this clonotype. The target antigen is unknown. V was pared by 3 bases and J by 7 bases, with 13 bases between. Germline V gene lookup returns CDR1 SGHVS and CDR2 FQNEAQ. The length of the CDR3 is 14 residues. Study results and caveats: With DPC sensitization, TCRs exceeding 1 in 1000 frequency showed no change. It was expanded TCRs that formed significantly more large CDR3 similarity clusters than controls did.

The J gene is TRBJ2-1, the V gene TRBV7-8; D perhaps matches TRBD2 (7 bases). The source was whole blood, collected in connection with sensitization to the hapten diphenylcyclopropenone (DPC). The TCR originated in a woman aged 30 to 39 with alopecia areata. Some clones in this sample may be carry-over from other donors' samples. The chain's CDR3 is CASSLGGATNEQFF. The CDR3 DNA sequence: TGTGCCAGCAGCTTGGGGGGGGCTACGAATGAGCAGTTCTTC.